These 19 T cell receptor beta chains came from one sample sequenced in a study of monozygotic twins with inflammatory bowel disease. TCRdb reprocessed the 5' RACE reads and reports one entry per CDR3 protein, with no DNA. Its listing shows 350,000 to 400,000 distinct CDR3 sequences. The sequenced sample consisted of blood. The receptors here all came from a human donor with ulcerative colitis or Crohn's disease, or a healthy co-twin of an affected twin (not recorded which).

The chain recombines TRBV4-3 with TRBJ2-3. The germline CDR1 and CDR2 sequences are LGHNA and YSLEER. The CDR3 has 13 residues. CDR3 protein: CASSSRPGDTQYF.

V and J are TRBV6-6 and TRBJ1-3; TCRdb proposes TRBD1, but this gene call is untestable without DNA. This CDR3 comprises 14 residues. Per germline, CDR1 MNHNY and CDR2 SVGAGI (reference sequence). The CDR3 protein is CATSWDSSGNTIYF.

The rearrangement joins TRBV4-1 to TRBJ2-3; absent DNA, TCRdb's TRBD2 call cannot be checked. The CDR3 contains 16 residues. Germline CDR1 MGHRA, CDR2 YSYEKL. CDR3 loop: CASSQDRLAWGDTQYF.

CDR3 protein: CASTARGQGPYEQYF. The gene calls are TRBV6-2 or TRBV6-3 and TRBJ2-7; there is no DNA to check the TCRdb D call of TRBD2. The CDR3 has 15 residues. In germline, CDR1 is MNHEY, CDR2 SVGEGT.

This chain uses TRBV2 with TRBJ2-5; TCRdb outputs TRBD2, but without DNA this stays unchecked. The V gene's germline CDR1 is SNHLY and CDR2 FYNNEI. The CDR3 spans 13 residues. The CDR3 sequence is CASSREAEETQYF.

V gene TRBV11-1 combines with J gene TRBJ2-1; the TRBD2 assignment by TCRdb is unverifiable without DNA. The V gene's germline CDR1 is SGHAT and CDR2 FQDESV (reference sequence). The CDR3 loop spans 15 amino acids. The CDR3 protein is CASSDSASVFNEQFF.

The V and J genes are TRBV11-2 and TRBJ2-3; TCRdb calls TRBD2, which cannot be checked without DNA. The CDR3 length is 15 residues. Looked up from germline, CDR1 is SGHAT and CDR2 is FQNNGV. The CDR3: CASSPGSGVTDTQYF.

The chain is built from TRBV6-2 or TRBV6-3 and TRBJ2-1. Germline values: CDR1 MNHEY, CDR2 SVGEGT. CDR3 length: 15 residues. The CDR3 protein is CASSYSRTTGDEQFF.

The rearrangement links TRBV19 to TRBJ2-3; without DNA, the TCRdb call of TRBD1 cannot be checked. The CDR3 contains 17 residues. From germline, CDR1 is LNHDA and CDR2 SQIVND (reference sequence). CDR3 residues: CATKGQGGVSVADTQYF.

The chain has TRBV12-3 or TRBV12-4 and TRBJ2-5. The CDR3 loop spans 11 amino acids. CDR3 in amino acids: CVSSPRETQYF.

This sequence joins TRBV12-3 or TRBV12-4 and TRBJ1-6; TCRdb lists TRBD1, though no DNA is available to test this call. This CDR3 contains 17 residues. CDR3 in amino acids: CASTPAGGQGLNSPLHF.

This chain connects TRBV19 to TRBJ1-2; TCRdb gives TRBD1 as the D gene, but with no DNA this cannot be confirmed. This CDR3 region has 13 residues. Germline V CDR1 and CDR2: LNHDA, SQIVND (reference sequence). The CDR3 protein is CASSSDRAGGYTF.

This chain joins TRBV7-2 and TRBJ2-7. Germline CDR1 and CDR2: SGHTA and FQGNSA. There are 13 residues in the CDR3. CDR3 sequence: CASSLHGDYEQYF.

The rearrangement uses TRBV5-5 and TRBJ2-2; TCRdb picks TRBD2, but there is no DNA to check that call. CDR1 and CDR2 from the germline V gene are SGHKS and YYEKEE (reference sequence). There are 17 residues in the CDR3. The chain's CDR3 is CASSPPGLAKGTGELFF.

This chain joins TRBV7-9 and TRBJ2-7; with no DNA, the TCRdb D assignment of TRBD1 cannot be verified. The length of the CDR3 is 15 residues. Germline assignment: CDR1 SEHNR and CDR2 FQNEAQ (reference sequence). The chain's CDR3 is CASSGTGTGGYEQYF.

V is TRBV4-3 and J is TRBJ1-1; checking the TCRdb D call of TRBD1 is not possible without DNA. This CDR3 has 15 amino acids. Germline lookup yields CDR1 LGHNA and CDR2 YSLEER. The CDR3 sequence: CASSQVKTGNTEAFF.

V gene TRBV2 combines with J gene TRBJ2-3. CDR1 is SNHLY, CDR2 FYNNEI, per germline. The CDR3 is made up of 12 amino acids. CDR3: CASSEVADTQYF.

This chain joins TRBV11-2 and TRBJ2-5. Germline assignment: CDR1 SGHAT and CDR2 FQNNGV. The CDR3 covers 13 residues. The CDR3 sequence is CASSLMLLETQYF. Based on the CDR3 plus reference TRBV11-2 and TRBJ2-5, the full variable domain is EAGVAQSPRYKIIEKRQSVAFWCNPISGHATLYWYQQILGQGPKLLIQFQNNGVVDDSQLPKDRFSAERLKGVDSTLKIQPAKLEDSAVYLCASSLMLLETQYFGPGTRLLVL.

CDR3: CASRRANEQFF. The chain is built from TRBV6-5 and TRBJ2-1; lacking DNA, the TRBD2 call made by TCRdb goes unchecked. The CDR3 totals 11 residues. Germline V lookup: CDR1 MNHEY, CDR2 SVGAGI.